This passage covers 31 T cell receptor beta chains from one sample sequenced in a study of blood T cell repertoires in COVID-19. Only in-frame clones appear in the TCRdb table, and some are missing; sequencing was by immunoSEQ multiplex PCR. The table records about 120,000 clones, roughly 79% of them present only once. The sequenced material came from peripheral blood. The source of these receptors is a man in his sixties or seventies with active or convalescent COVID-19.

J is TRBJ1-1 and V is TRBV11-3, with D unresolved. V shed 5 bases and J shed 3 bases, with 13 bases lying between them. This CDR3 contains 14 residues. CDR1 and CDR2 from the germline V gene are SGHNT and YENEEA. The CDR3, as DNA: TGTGCCAGCAGCCCATTTGGCGCGGACACTGAAGCTTTCTTT. It codes for CASSPFGADTEAFF. Complete variable domain (other parts from reference TRBV11-3 and TRBJ1-1): EAGVVQSPRYKIIEKKQPVAFWCNPISGHNTLYWYLQNLGQGPELLIRYENEEAVDDSQLPKDRFSAERLKGVDSTLKIQPAELGDSAVYLCASSPFGADTEAFFGQGTRLTVV.

This clone appeared once. This sequence joins TRBV7-2 and TRBJ2-7; perhaps TRBD1 as D (5 bases). Germline-derived CDR1 and CDR2 are SGHTA and FQGNSA. Trimming removed 0 bases at V and 4 bases at J, with 13 bases between. This CDR3 comprises 15 residues. The CDR3: CASSLAGVGAYEQYF. The CDR3 nucleotides read TGTGCCAGCAGCTTAGCAGGGGTTGGAGCTTACGAGCAGTACTTC.

The V call is TRBV5-1, the J call TRBJ1-2; D might be TRBD1 (6 bases). This CDR3 region has 15 residues. Per germline, CDR1 SGHRS and CDR2 YFSETQ. The ends were cut back, 3 bases at V and 1 base at J, with 13 bases in the middle. For the CDR3, the DNA is TGCGCCAGCAGCTCTTCAGGGGAGGGTAACTATGGCTACACCTTC. Amino acid sequence: CASSSSGEGNYGYTF.

V gene TRBV11-1 combines with J gene TRBJ2-1, with unresolved D. V dropped 2 bases and J dropped 6 bases, with 8 bases sitting between them. CDR1 and CDR2 (germline): SGHAT, FQDESV (reference sequence). The CDR3 runs to 13 residues. The CDR3 loop reads CASSLSGTNEQFF. The CDR3 DNA sequence: TGTGCCAGCAGCTTATCAGGCACCAATGAGCAGTTCTTC.

The chain employs TRBV7-2 and TRBJ1-2; a possible D gene is TRBD1 (6 bases). V lost 5 bases and J lost 4, with 17 bases in between. Germline V gene lookup returns CDR1 SGHTA and CDR2 FQGNSA. The CDR3 is made up of 15 amino acids. In nucleotides, the CDR3 is TGTGCCAGCAGCCCGGCTCAGAGCAGGGGCTATGGCTACACCTTC. Translation: CASSPAQSRGYGYTF.

The chain employs TRBV6-4 and TRBJ2-3; perhaps TRBD2 as D (6 bases). This CDR3 contains 15 residues. Per the germline V gene, CDR1 is MRHNA and CDR2 is SNTAGT. V lost 4 bases and J 4 bases, leaving 15 bases between the germline ends. CDR3 region: CASSGEAGGADTQYF. CDR3 coding DNA: TGTGCCAGCAGTGGGGAGGCAGGTGGCGCAGATACGCAGTATTTT.

The V call is TRBV5-6, the J call TRBJ2-7, with TRBD1 matching over 8 bases. The CDR3 has 15 residues. With 0 bases clipped from V and 2 bases from J, the junction kept 4 bases outside the gene matches. Germline CDR1 SGHDT, CDR2 YYEEEE. The DNA of the CDR3 is TGTGCCAGCAGCTTGGAAGACAGGGGACCCTACGAGCAGTACTTC. Translation gives CASSLEDRGPYEQYF.

This chain connects TRBV2 to TRBJ1-2; 10 nucleotides align to TRBD1. The CDR3 is 15 residues long. Germline CDR1 and CDR2: SNHLY and FYNNEI. V trimming: 3 bases; J trimming: 4 bases; junction bases outside the gene matches: 5. The CDR3 here is CASSDGTGEGYGYTF. The CDR3 coding sequence is TGTGCCAGCAGTGACGGGACAGGGGAAGGCTATGGCTACACCTTC.

This clone appeared a single time. The chain is built from TRBV10-3 and TRBJ2-3; D is perhaps TRBD1 (5 bases). The germline V and J ends were trimmed by 2 bases and 1 base, with 10 bases remaining between them. The CDR3 sequence is 15 residues long. Germline V gene lookup returns CDR1 ENHRY and CDR2 SYGVKD. CDR3 sequence (DNA): TGTGCCATCAGTGAGGCAGGGCGCCGCACAGATACGCAGTATTTT. This codes for CAISEAGRRTDTQYF.

This chain links TRBV7-8 with TRBJ2-3; a weak D match, TRBD1 (6 bases). The ends were cut back, 5 bases at V and 3 bases at J, with 18 bases in the middle. The germline V gene encodes CDR1 SGHVS and CDR2 FQNEAQ. This CDR3 region has 16 residues. In nucleotides, the CDR3 is TGTGCCAGCAGCGCCCGTTACAGGGAAGCAACAGATACGCAGTATTTT. Amino acids: CASSARYREATDTQYF.

The chain couples TRBV28 to TRBJ1-1, with unresolved D. Trimming removed 6 bases at V and 3 bases at J, with 14 bases between. This CDR3 has 14 amino acids. The V gene's germline CDR1 is MDHEN and CDR2 SYDVKM. CDR3 DNA sequence: TGTGCCAGCAGCCCGGTAGCGGCCTACACTGAAGCTTTCTTT. Translating it yields CASSPVAAYTEAFF.

V and J are TRBV11-2 and TRBJ1-3; D not resolved. Germline V CDR1 and CDR2: SGHAT, FQNNGV. Trimming removed 0 bases from V and 4 bases from J, with 10 bases in between. The CDR3 totals 15 residues. CDR3 DNA: TGTGCCAGCAGCTTAGATTGGATACAGGGAAACACCATATATTTT. This gives the protein CASSLDWIQGNTIYF. Using reference TRBV11-2 and TRBJ1-3 for the parts outside the CDR3, the full variable domain is EAGVAQSPRYKIIEKRQSVAFWCNPISGHATLYWYQQILGQGPKLLIQFQNNGVVDDSQLPKDRFSAERLKGVDSTLKIQPAKLEDSAVYLCASSLDWIQGNTIYFGEGSWLTVV.

The chain has TRBV2 and TRBJ2-3; TRBD2 matches 11 bases. The CDR3 runs 17 residues. J gave up 4 bases and V 6 bases, and 12 bases lay outside the gene matches. CDR1 and CDR2 (germline): SNHLY, FYNNEI. CDR3 nucleotide sequence: TGTGCCAGCAGCCCTACCCCGGCTAGCGGGAGGCCAGATACGCAGTATTTT. Protein sequence: CASSPTPASGRPDTQYF.

The V and J genes are TRBV15 and TRBJ2-5; D not resolved. The CDR3 is made up of 15 amino acids. Trimming pared 5 bases from V and 3 bases from J, leaving 16 bases between. From germline, CDR1 is LNHNV and CDR2 YYDKDF (reference sequence). CDR3 region: CATSGNPSKEETQYF. The CDR3 nucleotides read TGTGCCACCAGCGGTAACCCCAGTAAAGAAGAGACCCAGTACTTC.

V gene TRBV5-6 combines with J gene TRBJ1-2; 9 nucleotides line up with TRBD1. Germline V lookup: CDR1 SGHDT, CDR2 YYEEEE. This CDR3 is built from 12 residues. Unmatched junction bases numbered 7, after V lost 4 bases and J lost 12 bases. The DNA for the CDR3 is TGTGCCAGCAGCACAAACAGGGACAGGGACACCTTC. Translating gives CASSTNRDRDTF.

This clone turned up a few times. This sequence joins TRBV6-1 and TRBJ1-3; weak D call: TRBD1 (5 bases). Germline V lookup: CDR1 MNHNS, CDR2 SASEGT. The germline V and J ends were trimmed by 0 bases and 0 bases, with 9 bases remaining between them. The CDR3 totals 16 residues. In DNA, the CDR3 is TGTGCCAGCAGTGAAGCCGGGGGTGACTCTGGAAACACCATATATTTT. It codes for CASSEAGGDSGNTIYF.

The chain links TRBV5-5 to TRBJ2-7; 10 nucleotides match TRBD2. Germline V gene data show CDR1 as SGHKS and CDR2 as YYEKEE (reference sequence). The CDR3 is 15 residues long. The ends lost 4 bases at V and 0 bases at J; junction bases unmatched: 4. The CDR3 nucleotides are TGTGCCAGCAGCCAACTAGCGGGAAGCTCCTACGAGCAGTACTTC. Encoded protein: CASSQLAGSSYEQYF.

This chain connects TRBV28 to TRBJ2-7; 10 nucleotides match TRBD2. CDR1 and CDR2 from the germline V gene are MDHEN and SYDVKM. The trim removed 8 bases at V and 5 bases at J, leaving 18 bases unmatched. The CDR3 is 17 amino acids. CDR3 DNA: TGTGCCAGCCCCCCGACTAGCGGGTCCAGCCGCGTTGACGAGCAGTACTTC. This encodes CASPPTSGSSRVDEQYF.

The rearrangement links TRBV30 to TRBJ2-5; D is perhaps TRBD2 (5 bases). The CDR3 is made up of 13 amino acids. Looked up from germline, CDR1 is GTSNPN and CDR2 is SVGIG (reference sequence). Trimming cost V 5 bases and J 0 bases, with 10 bases left between them. The CDR3 is CAWDRGNQETQYF. CDR3 DNA sequence: TGTGCCTGGGATAGAGGGAACCAAGAGACCCAGTACTTC.

The chain is built from TRBV19 and TRBJ1-2; 9 nucleotides align to TRBD1. The CDR3 length is 16 residues. V shed 7 bases and J 6 bases; nucleotides not matched to a gene: 15. Germline V CDR1 and CDR2: LNHDA, SQIVND (reference sequence). The CDR3 bases are TGTGCCAGTAACGTCGCGGGACAGGGTGTTTTCCATGGCTACACCTTC. As protein: CASNVAGQGVFHGYTF.

This clone came up once. The rearrangement links TRBV15 to TRBJ2-4; D gene unclear. The V end lost 0 bases, the J end lost 9 bases, and 6 bases lay between the germline ends. The germline V gene has CDR1 LNHNV and CDR2 YYDKDF (reference sequence). This CDR3 region has 12 residues. The CDR3 DNA reads TGTGCCACCAGCAGAGATCGAGGCATTCAGTACTTC. As protein: CATSRDRGIQYF.

The V call is TRBV30, the J call TRBJ1-2; TRBD1 matches 9 bases. Germline V gene data show CDR1 as GTSNPN and CDR2 as SVGIG (reference sequence). The CDR3 consists of 17 residues. The trim removed 2 bases at V and 5 bases at J, leaving 15 bases unmatched. In nucleotides, the CDR3 is TGTGCCTGGAGTATTGGTTTTCCGGGACAGGGTTTTTATGGCTACACCTTC. The encoded protein is CAWSIGFPGQGFYGYTF.

J is TRBJ2-7 and V is TRBV7-2; D might be TRBD2 (7 bases). Deletions cut 1 base from V and 5 bases from J, with 15 bases between. CDR3 length equals 15 residues. Germline values: CDR1 SGHTA, CDR2 FQGNSA. The CDR3 spells CASSLVGGGGHEQYF. The CDR3 DNA reads TGTGCCAGCAGCTTAGTCGGTGGGGGGGGGCACGAGCAGTACTTC.

This clone was detected once. This sequence joins TRBV25-1 and TRBJ1-6, with TRBD1 matching 7 bases. With V trimmed by 3 bases and J by 7 bases, 3 bases remained unmatched. Germline CDR1 is MGHDK and CDR2 is SYGVNS. The CDR3 consists of 14 residues. The CDR3 nucleotides read TGTGCCAGCAGTGACGGGACAGCCAATTCACCCCTCCACTTT. This sequence encodes CASSDGTANSPLHF. Looking up the rest from reference TRBV25-1 and TRBJ1-6 gives the full variable domain: EADIYQTPRYLVIGTGKKITLECSQTMGHDKMYWYQQDPGMELHLIHYSYGVNSTEKGDLSSESTVSRIRTEHFPLTLESARPSHTSQYLCASSDGTANSPLHFGNGTRLTVT.

The chain couples TRBV29-1 to TRBJ1-1, with 9 positions matching TRBD1. V was pared by 0 bases and J by 2 bases, with 7 bases of the junction left unmatched. Germline-derived CDR1 and CDR2 are SQVTM and ANQGSEA. CDR3 size: 16 residues. DNA of the CDR3: TGCAGCGTTGAAGAGTGGCCGGGACAGGGAAACACTGAAGCTTTCTTT. This translates into CSVEEWPGQGNTEAFF.

This clone was picked up one time. This sequence joins TRBV5-6 and TRBJ1-2; no clear D gene. Germline-derived CDR1 and CDR2 are SGHDT and YYEEEE. Trimming removed 1 base from V and 4 bases from J, with 17 bases in between. The CDR3 is 16 amino acids. The CDR3 bases are TGTGCCAGCAGCTTGACCACTGTCGGGTTTACCTATGGCTACACCTTC. Its protein product is CASSLTTVGFTYGYTF. Based on the CDR3 plus reference TRBV5-6 and TRBJ1-2, the full variable domain is DAGVTQSPTHLIKTRGQQVTLRCSPKSGHDTVSWYQQALGQGPQFIFQYYEEEERQRGNFPDRFSGHQFPNYSSELNVNALLLGDSALYLCASSLTTVGFTYGYTFGSGTRLTVV.

The V and J genes are TRBV10-1 and TRBJ1-1; 7 bases line up with TRBD1. CDR1 is WNHNN, CDR2 SYGVQD, per germline (reference sequence). This CDR3 comprises 15 residues. V shed 5 bases and J 2 bases; nucleotides not matched to a gene: 8. The CDR3 DNA follows: TGCGCCAGCAGTCCCTTACAGGGGACCAACACTGAAGCTTTCTTT. It is translated as CASSPLQGTNTEAFF.

This clone was observed a handful of times. The genes are TRBV11-3 and TRBJ2-5; the match to TRBD1 covers 10 bases. The J segment lost 2 bases and the V segment lost 5 bases, leaving 8 bases of the junction unmatched. The CDR3 runs 16 residues. Germline CDR1 and CDR2: SGHNT and YENEEA. This CDR3 reads CASSPRTGGQQETQYF. The DNA of the CDR3 is TGTGCCAGCAGCCCCAGGACAGGGGGACAACAAGAGACCCAGTACTTC.

V is TRBV28 and J is TRBJ2-7, with a weak D call TRBD2 (7 bases). Per germline, CDR1 MDHEN and CDR2 SYDVKM. Trimming took 6 bases from V and 1 from J, leaving 22 bases between them. CDR3 length: 17 amino acids. The CDR3 here is CASRWGGLRMSSYEQYF. CDR3 in DNA: TGTGCCAGCAGATGGGGGGGCCTTCGGATGAGTTCCTACGAGCAGTACTTC.

The chain employs TRBV24-1 and TRBJ2-2; 13 bases match TRBD2. V dropped 4 bases and J dropped 0; count of bases not matched to a gene: 7. The length of the CDR3 is 19 residues. Germline lookup yields CDR1 KGHDR and CDR2 SFDVKD. CDR3 sequence reads: CATSDPLAGGPSNTGELFF. The CDR3 region has the DNA TGTGCCACCAGTGACCCACTAGCGGGAGGGCCCTCGAACACCGGGGAGCTGTTTTTT.

J is TRBJ2-1 and V is TRBV19; D is possibly TRBD1 (6 bases). The CDR3 has 16 amino acids. The V gene's germline CDR1 is LNHDA and CDR2 SQIVND (reference sequence). V was clipped by 3 bases and J by 4 bases, with 16 bases between them. CDR3 sequence: CASSIGGRQEYNEQFF. CDR3 DNA: TGTGCCAGTAGTATTGGGGGAAGACAGGAGTACAATGAGCAGTTCTTC.